This T cell receptor (beta chain) was observed in a study of early T cells in non-severe SARS-CoV-2 infection. TCRdb used MiXCR to reprocess the 5' RACE reads, holding one entry per CDR3 protein. The sample lists approximately 46,000 distinct CDR3 sequences; about 9.3% were seen once. This clonotype appeared many times. Trimming removed 3 bases from V and 8 bases from J, with 7 bases in between. CDR1 MDHEN and CDR2 SYDVKM come from the germline V gene. The CDR3 is 11 amino acids. This chain joins TRBV28 and TRBJ1-2; D gene ambiguous. The sequenced sample was whole blood. The receptor comes from an adult who was a healthcare worker with PCR-confirmed SARS-CoV-2 infection or an uninfected control (not recorded which). This CDR3 reads CASSFPPGYTF. CDR3 coding DNA: TGTGCCAGCAGTTTTCCGCCAGGCTACACCTTC.